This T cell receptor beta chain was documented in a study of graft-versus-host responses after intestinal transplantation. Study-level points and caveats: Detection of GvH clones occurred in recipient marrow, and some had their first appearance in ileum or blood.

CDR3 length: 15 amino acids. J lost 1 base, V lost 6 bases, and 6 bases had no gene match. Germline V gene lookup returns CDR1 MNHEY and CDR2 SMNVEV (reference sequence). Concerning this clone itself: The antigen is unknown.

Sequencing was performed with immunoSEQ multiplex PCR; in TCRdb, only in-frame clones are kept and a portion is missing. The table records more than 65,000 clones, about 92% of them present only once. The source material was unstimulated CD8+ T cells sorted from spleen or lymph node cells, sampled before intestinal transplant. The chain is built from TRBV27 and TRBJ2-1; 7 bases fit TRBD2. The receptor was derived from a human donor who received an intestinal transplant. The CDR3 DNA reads TGTGCCAGCAGGTGGACTAGTTCTTCCTACAATGAGCAGTTCTTC. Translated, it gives CASRWTSSSYNEQFF.